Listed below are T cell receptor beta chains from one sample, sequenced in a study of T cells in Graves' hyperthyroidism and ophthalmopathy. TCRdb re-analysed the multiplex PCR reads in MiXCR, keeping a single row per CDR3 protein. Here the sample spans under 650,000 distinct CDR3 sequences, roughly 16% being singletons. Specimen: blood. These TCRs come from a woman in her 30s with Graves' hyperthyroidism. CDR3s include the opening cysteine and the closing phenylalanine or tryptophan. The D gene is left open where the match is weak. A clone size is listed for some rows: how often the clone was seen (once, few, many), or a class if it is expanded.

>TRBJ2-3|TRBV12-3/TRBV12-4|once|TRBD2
CASSLAPSGITDTQYF
TGTGCCAGCAGTTTAGCACCTAGCGGAATCACAGATACGCAGTATTTT
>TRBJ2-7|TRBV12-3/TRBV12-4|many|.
CASSLTGTPGHEQYF
TGTGCCAGCAGTTTAACCGGGACCCCTGGCCACGAGCAGTACTTC
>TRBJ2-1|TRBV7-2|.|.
CASSPKGWRLSYNEQFF
TGTGCCAGCAGCCCGAAGGGGTGGCGGCTCTCCTACAATGAGCAGTTCTTC
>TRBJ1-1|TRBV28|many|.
CASSPPGHNTEAFF
TGTGCCAGCAGTCCACCGGGACATAACACTGAAGCTTTCTTT
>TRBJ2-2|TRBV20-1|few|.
CSASGQNTGELFF
TGCAGTGCCAGCGGACAGAACACCGGGGAGCTGTTTTTT
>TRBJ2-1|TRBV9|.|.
CASSVDPDSYNEQFF
TGTGCCAGCAGCGTAGATCCGGACTCTTACAATGAGCAGTTCTTC
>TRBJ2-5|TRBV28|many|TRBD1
CASSIRDRVETQYF
TGTGCCAGCAGTATCCGGGACAGGGTAGAGACCCAGTACTTC
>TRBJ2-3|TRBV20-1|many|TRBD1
CSASGTGGSTDTQYF
TGCAGTGCTAGCGGGACAGGGGGCTCGACAGATACGCAGTATTTT
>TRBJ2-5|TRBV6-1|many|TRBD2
CASSEVRATSGRARETQYF
TGTGCCAGCAGTGAAGTCCGCGCGACTAGCGGGAGGGCCCGAGAGACCCAGTACTTC
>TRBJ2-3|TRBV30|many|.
CAWSKAASTDTQYF
TGTGCCTGGAGTAAAGCGGCCAGCACAGATACGCAGTATTTT
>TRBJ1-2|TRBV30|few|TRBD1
CAWTPQGVGGYTF
TGTGCCTGGACCCCCCAGGGGGTCGGGGGCTACACCTTC
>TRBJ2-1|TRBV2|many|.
CASRKAGTADNEQFF
TGTGCCAGCAGGAAAGCCGGGACGGCCGACAATGAGCAGTTCTTC
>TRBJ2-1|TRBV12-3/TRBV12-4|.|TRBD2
CASSFGASGAYNEQFF
TGTGCCAGCAGTTTTGGCGCTAGCGGGGCCTACAATGAGCAGTTCTTC
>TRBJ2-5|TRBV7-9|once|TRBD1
CASSSDRAEQETQYF
TGTGCCAGCAGCTCGGACAGGGCGGAACAAGAGACCCAGTACTTC
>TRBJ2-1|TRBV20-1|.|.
CSATIQNEQFF
TGCAGTGCTACTATCCAGAATGAGCAGTTCTTC
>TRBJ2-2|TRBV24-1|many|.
CATPTSRHGQDTNTGELFF
TGTGCCACCCCTACATCAAGACACGGGCAAGATACGAACACCGGGGAGCTGTTTTTT
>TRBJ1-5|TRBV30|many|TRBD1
CAWSANRYRGLRQPQHF
TGTGCCTGGAGTGCGAACCGGTACAGGGGGCTACGGCAGCCCCAGCATTTT
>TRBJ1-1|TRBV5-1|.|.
CASSLRWDTEAFF
TGCGCCAGCAGCCTCCGGTGGGACACTGAAGCTTTCTTT
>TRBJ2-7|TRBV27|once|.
CASSPAWGSEQYF
TGTGCCAGCAGCCCCGCGTGGGGGAGCGAGCAGTACTTC
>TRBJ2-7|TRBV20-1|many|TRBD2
CSAKPGTSVHEQYF
TGCAGTGCCAAACCCGGGACTAGCGTCCACGAGCAGTACTTC
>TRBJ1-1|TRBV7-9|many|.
CASSGAPVLGTEAFF
TGTGCCAGCAGCGGGGCCCCCGTACTGGGCACTGAAGCTTTCTTT
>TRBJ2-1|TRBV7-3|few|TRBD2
CASSKLAGSYNEQFF
TGTGCCAGCAGCAAACTAGCGGGCTCCTACAATGAGCAGTTCTTC
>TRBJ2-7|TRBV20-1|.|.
CSARDSYSSYEQYF
TGCAGTGCTAGAGATAGTTACTCGTCTTACGAGCAGTACTTC
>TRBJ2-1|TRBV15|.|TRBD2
CATSRDLGLDYNEQFF
TGTGCCACCAGCAGAGATCTGGGACTAGACTACAATGAGCAGTTCTTC
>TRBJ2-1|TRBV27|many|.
CASSAGANEQFF
TGTGCCAGCAGTGCAGGGGCGAATGAGCAGTTCTTC
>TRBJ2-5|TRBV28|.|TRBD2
CATAGAETGLAVQETQYF
TGTGCCACCGCGGGGGCCGAGACGGGACTAGCGGTCCAAGAGACCCAGTACTTC
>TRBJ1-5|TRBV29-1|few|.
CSVGLQGGDQPQHF
TGCAGCGTTGGTTTGCAGGGAGGTGATCAGCCCCAGCATTTT
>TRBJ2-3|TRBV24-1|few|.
CATSDFPGVDTDTQYF
TGTGCCACCAGTGATTTTCCGGGGGTGGACACAGATACGCAGTATTTT
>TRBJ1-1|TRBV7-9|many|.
CASSPQWSNTEAFF
TGTGCCAGCAGCCCTCAGTGGAGCAACACTGAAGCTTTCTTT
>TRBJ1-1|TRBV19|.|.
CASSGPGTEAFF
TGTGCCAGTAGTGGCCCAGGGACCGAAGCTTTCTTT
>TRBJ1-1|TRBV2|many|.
CASSERAGGVAEAFF
TGTGCCAGCAGTGAAAGGGCAGGCGGGGTGGCTGAAGCTTTCTTT
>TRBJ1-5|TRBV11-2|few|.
CASSFRGGEGDQPQHF
TGTGCCAGCAGCTTCCGGGGGGGCGAGGGTGATCAGCCCCAGCATTTT
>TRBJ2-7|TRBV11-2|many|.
CASSPGFRRNEQYF
TGTGCCAGCAGCCCAGGGTTTAGAAGGAACGAGCAGTACTTC
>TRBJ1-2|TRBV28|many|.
CASSSSGGGSYGYTF
TGTGCCAGCAGTTCATCCGGGGGGGGTAGCTATGGCTACACCTTC
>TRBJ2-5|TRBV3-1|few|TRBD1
CASSSPYRGRGETQYF
TGTGCCAGCAGCTCCCCCTACAGGGGGCGCGGAGAGACCCAGTACTTC
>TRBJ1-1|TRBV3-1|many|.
CASSQVIGETFF
TGTGCCAGCAGCCAAGTGATAGGGGAGACTTTCTTT
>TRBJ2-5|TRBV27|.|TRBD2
CASSSGLAWKTQYF
TGTGCCAGCAGTTCAGGACTAGCCTGGAAGACCCAGTACTTC
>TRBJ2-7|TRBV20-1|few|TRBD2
CSAQTSGRARKQYF
TGCAGTGCCCAGACTAGCGGGAGGGCCCGGAAGCAGTACTTC
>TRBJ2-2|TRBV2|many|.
CASSAGYNTGELFF
TGTGCCAGCAGCGCCGGGTACAACACCGGGGAGCTGTTTTTT
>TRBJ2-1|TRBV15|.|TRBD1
CATSETGGHYNEQFF
TGTGCCACCAGCGAAACAGGGGGCCATTACAATGAGCAGTTCTTC
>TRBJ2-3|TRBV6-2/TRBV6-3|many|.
CASSRGVVDTQYF
TGTGCCAGCAGCCGGGGAGTAGTAGATACGCAGTATTTT
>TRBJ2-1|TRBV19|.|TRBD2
CASSIALGLAGTRNEQFF
TGTGCCAGTAGTATAGCCCTCGGACTAGCGGGAACACGCAATGAGCAGTTCTTC
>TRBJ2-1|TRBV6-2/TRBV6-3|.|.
CASSYSSGYNEQFF
TGTGCCAGCAGTTACTCTAGCGGCTACAATGAGCAGTTCTTC
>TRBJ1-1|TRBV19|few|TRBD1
CASGTGTGTEAFF
TGTGCCAGTGGAACCGGGACAGGGACTGAAGCTTTCTTT
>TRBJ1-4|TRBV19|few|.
CASSPGARNEKLFF
TGTGCCAGTAGTCCCGGGGCTAGGAATGAAAAACTGTTTTTT
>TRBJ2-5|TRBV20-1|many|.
CSGEIGETQYF
TGCAGTGGCGAAATTGGGGAGACCCAGTACTTC
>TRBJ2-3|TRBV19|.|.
CASSAARGGTDTQYF
TGTGCCAGTAGTGCCGCCAGGGGAGGCACAGATACTCAGTATTTT
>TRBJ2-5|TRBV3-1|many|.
CASSTQREADSQETQYF
TGTGCCAGCAGCACACAAAGGGAAGCGGACAGCCAAGAGACCCAGTACTTC
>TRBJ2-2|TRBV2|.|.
CASSVGPAGELFF
TGTGCCAGCAGTGTAGGGCCGGCCGGGGAGCTGTTTTTT
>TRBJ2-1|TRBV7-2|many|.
CASSLAGGEQFF
TGTGCCAGCAGCCTGGCCGGGGGTGAGCAGTTCTTC
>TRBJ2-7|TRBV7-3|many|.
CASSLSPAYEQYF
TGTGCCAGCAGCTTAAGTCCTGCCTACGAGCAGTACTTC
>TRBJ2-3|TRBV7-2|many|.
CASSQGQSTDTQYF
TGTGCCAGCAGCCAAGGACAGAGCACAGATACGCAGTATTTT
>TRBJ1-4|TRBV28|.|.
CASRRGAQEKLFF
TGTGCCAGCAGGCGGGGCGCCCAGGAAAAACTGTTTTTT
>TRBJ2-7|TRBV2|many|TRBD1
CACSRDRGRYEQYF
TGTGCCTGTTCCCGGGACAGGGGGCGGTACGAGCAGTACTTC
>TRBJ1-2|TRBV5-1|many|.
CASRRDLNYGYTF
TGCGCCAGCAGAAGGGACCTTAACTATGGCTACACCTTC